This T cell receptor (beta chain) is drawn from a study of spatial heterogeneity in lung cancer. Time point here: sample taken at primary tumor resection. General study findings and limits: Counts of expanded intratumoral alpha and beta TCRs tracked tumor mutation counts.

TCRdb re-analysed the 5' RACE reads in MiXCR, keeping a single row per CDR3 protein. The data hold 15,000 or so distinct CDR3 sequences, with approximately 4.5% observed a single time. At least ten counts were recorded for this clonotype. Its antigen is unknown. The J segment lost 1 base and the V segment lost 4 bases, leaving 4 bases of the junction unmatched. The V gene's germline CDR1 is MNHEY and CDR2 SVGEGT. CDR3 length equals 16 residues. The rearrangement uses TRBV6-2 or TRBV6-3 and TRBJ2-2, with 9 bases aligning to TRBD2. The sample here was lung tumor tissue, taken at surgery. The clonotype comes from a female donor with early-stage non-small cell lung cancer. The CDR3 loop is CASSLAGGQNTGELFF. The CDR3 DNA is TGTGCCAGCAGTTTGGCGGGGGGGCAGAACACCGGGGAGCTGTTTTTT.